By share, the clone carrying this T cell receptor (beta chain) ranks as medium-sized (0.01 to 0.1%). The antigen is unknown. The CDR3 spans 16 residues. V lost 1 base and J lost 6, with 16 bases in between. Germline assignment: CDR1 SEHNR and CDR2 FQNEAQ (reference sequence). The sample is drawn from a study of cytomegalovirus exposure and HLA in healthy donors. The PCR made use of 60 Vbeta and 13 Jbeta primers. The data were produced by immunoSEQ multiplex PCR, yet TCRdb's version contains in-frame clones alone and is incomplete. Of some 70,000 clones in the sample, just over 65% were seen once. Study findings and constraints: Immune exposure was documented only through CMV serostatus. Rates of TCR association differed by HLA locus in a later analysis, with DRB1 highest and HLA-C lowest.

The sequenced sample was PBMCs. This TCR was sampled from a woman aged 25 to 45 in good health and CMV-seronegative. The V gene is TRBV7-9, the J gene TRBJ2-1; D may be TRBD2 (6 bases). The CDR3 loop is CASSLDGRGVANEQFF. The CDR3, as DNA: TGTGCCAGCAGCTTAGATGGGCGGGGAGTTGCCAATGAGCAGTTCTTC.